This T cell receptor (beta chain) stems from a study of glioma-infiltrating T cells after dendritic cell vaccination. Profiling relied on immunoSEQ multiplex PCR, and the TCRdb table lists in-frame clones only, not all of them. The sample has 85,000 to 110,000 clones, approximately 80% seen once; the top ten hold roughly 12%. The V end lost 2 bases, the J end lost 4 bases, and 8 bases lay between the germline ends. Germline CDR1 SGHVS, CDR2 FQNEAQ. The CDR3 extends over 14 amino acids. PBMC were collected before vaccination, two weeks after the third vaccination, and at progression. As concerns this clone: Its antigen is unidentified.

Study-wide results and caveats: Patients with more pretreatment TILs had longer time to progression and survival.

The receptor comes from a human donor with glioblastoma. Sequenced material: blood, taken before dendritic cell vaccination. The rearrangement joins TRBV7-8 to TRBJ2-2; D gene ambiguous. CDR3 protein: CASSLTARTGELFF. CDR3 nucleotide sequence: TGTGCCAGCAGCTTAACAGCTCGCACCGGGGAGCTGTTTTTT.